The sequence of this TCR beta chain was determined in a study of cytomegalovirus exposure and HLA in healthy donors. Between the trimmed V and J ends, which lost 4 bases and 0 bases, there was a span of 11 bases. CDR1 and CDR2 from the germline V gene are SGHNT and YYREEE (reference sequence). The CDR3 consists of 15 residues. Use of 60 Vbeta and 13 Jbeta primers characterized the PCR. Profiling relied on immunoSEQ multiplex PCR, and the TCRdb table lists in-frame clones only, not all of them. Here the sample spans 150,000 to 200,000 clones, 70% being singletons. The count of this clone is one. The sequence was collected from a man between 18 and 35 years old in good health and CMV-seropositive. The chain has TRBV5-4 and TRBJ1-3, with a possible D match to TRBD1 (5 bases). Sequences were obtained from PBMCs. CDR3 sequence reads: CASSPLGGSGNTIYF. Written as DNA, the CDR3 is TGTGCCAGCAGCCCCCTGGGGGGCTCTGGAAACACCATATATTTT.